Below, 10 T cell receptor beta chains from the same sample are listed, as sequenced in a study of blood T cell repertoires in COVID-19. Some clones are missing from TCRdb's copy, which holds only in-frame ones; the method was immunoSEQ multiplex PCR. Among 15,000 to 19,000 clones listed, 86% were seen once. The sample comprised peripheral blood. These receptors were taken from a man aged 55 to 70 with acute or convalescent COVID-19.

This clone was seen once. CDR3 amino acids: CASRLSGPPEQYF. The DNA for the CDR3 is TGTGCCAGCAGACTAAGCGGACCGCCTGAGCAGTACTTC. The rearrangement joins TRBV5-8 to TRBJ2-7, with a weak D call TRBD2 (5 bases). The CDR3 spans 13 residues. CDR1 is SGHTS and CDR2 is YDEGEE in the germline V gene. V gave up 5 bases and J gave up 7 bases, with 16 bases separating them.

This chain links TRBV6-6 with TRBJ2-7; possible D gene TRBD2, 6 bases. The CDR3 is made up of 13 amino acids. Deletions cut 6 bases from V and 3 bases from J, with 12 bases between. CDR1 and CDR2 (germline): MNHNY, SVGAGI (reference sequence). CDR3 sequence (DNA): TGTGCCAGCAGCGTTCGGCGGGGCTACGAGCAGTACTTC. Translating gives CASSVRRGYEQYF.

The CDR3: CASTPRGGYGYTF. The CDR3, as DNA: TGTGCCAGCACTCCGAGGGGGGGCTATGGCTACACCTTC. The V and J genes are TRBV6-5 and TRBJ1-2; the D gene is possibly TRBD1 (6 bases). V lost 7 bases and J lost 4, with 13 bases in between. In germline, CDR1 is MNHEY, CDR2 SVGAGI. The CDR3 covers 13 residues.

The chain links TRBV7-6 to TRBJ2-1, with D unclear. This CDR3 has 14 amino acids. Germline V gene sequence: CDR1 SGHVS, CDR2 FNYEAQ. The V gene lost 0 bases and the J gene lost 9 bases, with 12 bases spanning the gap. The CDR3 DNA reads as TGTGCCAGCAGCTTAGCACCAGGCCCGAGTGAGCAGTTCTTC. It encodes CASSLAPGPSEQFF.

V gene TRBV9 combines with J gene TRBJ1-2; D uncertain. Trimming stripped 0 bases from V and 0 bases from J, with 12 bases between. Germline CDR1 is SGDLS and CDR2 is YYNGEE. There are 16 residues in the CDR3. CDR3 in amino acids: CASSVGSAGSNYGYTF. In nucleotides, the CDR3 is TGTGCCAGCAGCGTAGGTTCGGCGGGCTCTAACTATGGCTACACCTTC.

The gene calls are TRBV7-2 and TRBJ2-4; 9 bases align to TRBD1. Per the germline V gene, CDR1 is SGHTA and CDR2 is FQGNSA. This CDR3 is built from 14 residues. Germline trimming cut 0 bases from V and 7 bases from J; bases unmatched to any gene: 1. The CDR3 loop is CASSLAGTGNIQYF. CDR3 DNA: TGTGCCAGCAGCTTAGCTGGGACAGGGAACATTCAGTACTTC.

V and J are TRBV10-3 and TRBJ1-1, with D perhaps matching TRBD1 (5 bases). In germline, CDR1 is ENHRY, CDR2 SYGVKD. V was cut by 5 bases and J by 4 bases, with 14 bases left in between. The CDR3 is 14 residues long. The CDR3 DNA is TGTGCCATCAGTCCTCGGGGGGACGGCACTGAAGCTTTCTTT. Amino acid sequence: CAISPRGDGTEAFF.

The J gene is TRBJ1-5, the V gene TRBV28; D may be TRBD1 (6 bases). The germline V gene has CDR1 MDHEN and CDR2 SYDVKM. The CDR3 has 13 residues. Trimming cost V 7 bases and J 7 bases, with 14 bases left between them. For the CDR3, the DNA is TGTGCCAGCATATCCACAGGGCAGCAGCCCCAGCATTTT. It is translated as CASISTGQQPQHF.

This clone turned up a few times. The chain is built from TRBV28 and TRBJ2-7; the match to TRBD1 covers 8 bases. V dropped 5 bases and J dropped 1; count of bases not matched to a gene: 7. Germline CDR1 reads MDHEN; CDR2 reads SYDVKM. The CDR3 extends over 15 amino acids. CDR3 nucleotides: TGTGCCAGCAGTCTAAGGACAGGGCCTTCCTACGAGCAGTACTTC. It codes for CASSLRTGPSYEQYF.

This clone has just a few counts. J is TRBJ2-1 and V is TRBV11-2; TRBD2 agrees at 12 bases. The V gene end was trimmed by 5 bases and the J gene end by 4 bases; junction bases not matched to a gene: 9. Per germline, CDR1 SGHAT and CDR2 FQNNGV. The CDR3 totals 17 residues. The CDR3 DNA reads TGTGCCAGCAGCCCCCGACTAGCGGGAGCCTCTTACAATGAGCAGTTCTTC. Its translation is CASSPRLAGASYNEQFF. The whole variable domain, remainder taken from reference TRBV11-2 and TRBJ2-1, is EAGVAQSPRYKIIEKRQSVAFWCNPISGHATLYWYQQILGQGPKLLIQFQNNGVVDDSQLPKDRFSAERLKGVDSTLKIQPAKLEDSAVYLCASSPRLAGASYNEQFFGPGTRLTVL.